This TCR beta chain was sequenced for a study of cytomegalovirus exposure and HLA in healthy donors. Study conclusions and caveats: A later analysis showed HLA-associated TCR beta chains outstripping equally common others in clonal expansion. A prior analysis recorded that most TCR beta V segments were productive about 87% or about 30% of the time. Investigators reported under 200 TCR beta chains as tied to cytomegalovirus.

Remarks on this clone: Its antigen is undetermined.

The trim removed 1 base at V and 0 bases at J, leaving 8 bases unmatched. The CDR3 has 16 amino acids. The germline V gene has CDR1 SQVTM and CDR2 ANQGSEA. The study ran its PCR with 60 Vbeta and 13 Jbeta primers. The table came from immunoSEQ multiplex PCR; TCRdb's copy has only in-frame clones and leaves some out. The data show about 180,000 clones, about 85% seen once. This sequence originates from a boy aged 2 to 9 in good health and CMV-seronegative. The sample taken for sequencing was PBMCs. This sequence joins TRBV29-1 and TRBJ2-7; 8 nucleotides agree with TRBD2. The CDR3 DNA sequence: TGCAGCGTTGAAGGGAGGCTCGGGGGGGACTCCTACGAGCAGTACTTC. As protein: CSVEGRLGGDSYEQYF.